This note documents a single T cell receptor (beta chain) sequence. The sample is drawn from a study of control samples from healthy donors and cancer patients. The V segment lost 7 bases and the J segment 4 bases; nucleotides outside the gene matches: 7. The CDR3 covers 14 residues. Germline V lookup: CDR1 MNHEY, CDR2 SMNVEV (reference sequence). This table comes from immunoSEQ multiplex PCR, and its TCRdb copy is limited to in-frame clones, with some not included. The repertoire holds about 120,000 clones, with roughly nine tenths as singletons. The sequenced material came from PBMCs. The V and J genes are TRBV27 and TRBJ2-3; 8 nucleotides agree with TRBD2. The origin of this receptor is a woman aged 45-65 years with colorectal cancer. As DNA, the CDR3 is TGTGCCAGCACCCGGAGTAGCGGGGCAGATACGCAGTATTTT. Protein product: CASTRSSGADTQYF.